This T cell receptor (beta chain) was observed in a study of CD8+CD57+ T cells in acquired aplastic anemia. Whole-study context: In CD4+ cells, healthy donors produced an average of roughly 11 million reads.

The template used for profiling TCR beta VDJ and CDR3 was genomic DNA. TCRdb analysed the reads with MiXCR anew, one entry per CDR3 protein. The repertoire consists of about 210,000 distinct CDR3 sequences, with under 65% occurring once and the leading ten covering around 28%. The sample was sorted CD4+, CD8+, or CD8+CD57+ T cells (not recorded which) from PBMCs. The sequence derives from a human donor in good health.

The CDR3 nucleotides are TGTGCCAGCAGCTCCCCAAACAGGGGTAATAATTCACCCCTCCACTTT. This encodes CASSSPNRGNNSPLHF. The chain links TRBV6-5 to TRBJ1-6; 7 bases agree with TRBD1. V was pared by 6 bases and J by 5 bases, with 10 bases of the junction left unmatched. The CDR3 sequence is 16 residues long. Looked up from germline, CDR1 is MNHEY and CDR2 is SVGAGI.